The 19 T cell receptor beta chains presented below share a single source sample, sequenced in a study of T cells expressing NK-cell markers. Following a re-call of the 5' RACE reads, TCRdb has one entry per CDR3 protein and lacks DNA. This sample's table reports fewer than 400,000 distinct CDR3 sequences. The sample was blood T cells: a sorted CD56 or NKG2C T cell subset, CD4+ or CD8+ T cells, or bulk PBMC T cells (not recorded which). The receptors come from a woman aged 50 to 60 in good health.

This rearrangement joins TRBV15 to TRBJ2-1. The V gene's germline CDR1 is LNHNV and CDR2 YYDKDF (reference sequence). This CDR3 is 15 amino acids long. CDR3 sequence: CATSRDRAGVGEQFF.

The CDR3 sequence is CAISEGEAQYF. V usage is TRBV10-3 and J usage is TRBJ2-3. CDR1 is ENHRY, CDR2 SYGVKD, per germline. This CDR3 is 11 amino acids long.

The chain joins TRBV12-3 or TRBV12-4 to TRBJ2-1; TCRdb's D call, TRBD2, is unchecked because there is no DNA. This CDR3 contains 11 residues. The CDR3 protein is CASRLERKQFF.

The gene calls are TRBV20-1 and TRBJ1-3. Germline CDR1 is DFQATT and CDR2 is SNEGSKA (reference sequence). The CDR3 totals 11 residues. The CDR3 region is CSAQSPWTIYF.

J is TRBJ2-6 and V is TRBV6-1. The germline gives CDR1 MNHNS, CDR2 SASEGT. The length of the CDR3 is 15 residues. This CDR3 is CASSESGSGANVLTF.

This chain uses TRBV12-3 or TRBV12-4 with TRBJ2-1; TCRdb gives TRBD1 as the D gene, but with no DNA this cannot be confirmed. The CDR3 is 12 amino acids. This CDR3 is CGQHPRYNEQFF.

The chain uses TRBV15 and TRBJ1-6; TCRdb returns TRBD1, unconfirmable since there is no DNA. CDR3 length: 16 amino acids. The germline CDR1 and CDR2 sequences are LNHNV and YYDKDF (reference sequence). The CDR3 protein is CATSRALWTGRSPLHF.

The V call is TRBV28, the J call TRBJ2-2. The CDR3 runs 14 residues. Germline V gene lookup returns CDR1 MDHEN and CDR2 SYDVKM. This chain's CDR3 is CASSLENPTGELFF. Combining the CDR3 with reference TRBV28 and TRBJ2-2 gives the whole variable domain DVKVTQSSRYLVKRTGEKVFLECVQDMDHENMFWYRQDPGLGLRLIYFSYDVKMKEKGDIPEGYSVSREKKERFSLILESASTNQTSMYLCASSLENPTGELFFGEGSRLTVL.

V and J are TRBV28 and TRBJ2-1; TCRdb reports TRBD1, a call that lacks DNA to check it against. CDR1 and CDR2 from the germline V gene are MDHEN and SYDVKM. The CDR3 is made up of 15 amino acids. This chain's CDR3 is CASSLIQGSYNEQFF.

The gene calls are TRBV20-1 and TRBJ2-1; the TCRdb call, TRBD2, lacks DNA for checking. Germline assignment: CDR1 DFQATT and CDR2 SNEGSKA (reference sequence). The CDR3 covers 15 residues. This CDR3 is CSATTSGRNYNEQFF.

The CDR3 reads CAWSVSRWYEQYF. This chain uses TRBV30 with TRBJ2-7. The V gene's germline CDR1 is GTSNPN and CDR2 SVGIG (reference sequence). CDR3 size: 13 residues.

CDR3 loop: CASSPRLDNVLTF. The chain links TRBV18 to TRBJ2-6. The CDR3 spans 13 residues. Germline V lookup: CDR1 KGHSH, CDR2 LQKENI.

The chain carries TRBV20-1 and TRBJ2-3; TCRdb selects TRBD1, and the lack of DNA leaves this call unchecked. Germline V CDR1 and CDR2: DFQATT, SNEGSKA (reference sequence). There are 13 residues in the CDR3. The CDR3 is CSGGQQRTDTQYF.

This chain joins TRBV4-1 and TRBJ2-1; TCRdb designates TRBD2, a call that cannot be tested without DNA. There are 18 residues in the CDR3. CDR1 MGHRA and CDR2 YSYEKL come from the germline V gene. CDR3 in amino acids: CASSQAPLGLVGDNEQFF.

CDR3 amino acids: CASSYSGGSTNEKLFF. The chain is built from TRBV6-5 and TRBJ1-4. CDR1 and CDR2 (germline): MNHEY, SVGAGI. The CDR3 is 16 residues long.

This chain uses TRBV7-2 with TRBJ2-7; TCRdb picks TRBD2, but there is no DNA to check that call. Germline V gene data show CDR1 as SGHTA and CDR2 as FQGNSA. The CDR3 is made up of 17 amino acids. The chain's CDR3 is CASSFKRRQDPTYEQYF.

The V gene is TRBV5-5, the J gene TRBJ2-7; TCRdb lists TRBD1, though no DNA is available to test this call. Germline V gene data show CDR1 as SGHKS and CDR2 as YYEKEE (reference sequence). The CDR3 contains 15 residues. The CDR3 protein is CASSLKWTGGNEQYF. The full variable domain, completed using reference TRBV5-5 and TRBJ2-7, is DAGVTQSPTHLIKTRGQQVTLRCSPISGHKSVSWYQQVLGQGPQFIFQYYEKEERGRGNFPDRFSARQFPNYSSELNVNALLLGDSALYLCASSLKWTGGNEQYFGPGTRLTVT.

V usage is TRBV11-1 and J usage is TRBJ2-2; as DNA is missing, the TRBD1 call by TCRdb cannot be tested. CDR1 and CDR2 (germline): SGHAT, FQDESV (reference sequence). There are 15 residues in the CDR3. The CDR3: CASSADPGDTGELFF.

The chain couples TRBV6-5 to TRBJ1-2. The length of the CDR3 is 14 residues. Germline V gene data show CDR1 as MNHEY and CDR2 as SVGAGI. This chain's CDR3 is CASSYSHKGGGYTF.